The 17 T cell receptor beta chains in this list originate from one sample, sequenced in a study of patients and donors after allogeneic stem cell transplantation. From the RT-PCR reads, TCRdb called clonotypes with MiXCR, one entry per CDR3 protein. Of about a million distinct CDR3 sequences listed, more than 15% are singletons. The specimen was blood, either unsorted or a sorted T cell fraction (not recorded which). All receptors derive from a human donor who was either an allogeneic HSCT recipient or a stem cell or donor lymphocyte infusion donor (not recorded which). It is not recorded whose cells these are; they may come from a transplant donor.

The chain recombines TRBV6-5 with TRBJ2-4; D may be TRBD1 (8 bases). The CDR3 contains 17 residues. V shed 0 bases and J shed 1 base, with 13 bases lying between them. CDR1 is MNHEY, CDR2 SVGAGI, per germline. CDR3 DNA: TGTGCCAGCAGTTACTCGAGCGGGGACAGGGCCAAAAACATTCAGTACTTC. Encoded protein: CASSYSSGDRAKNIQYF.

This clonotype showed up just a few times. The V call is TRBV24-1, the J call TRBJ2-3; the D gene is possibly TRBD1 (6 bases). CDR1 KGHDR and CDR2 SFDVKD come from the germline V gene. This CDR3 is built from 14 residues. V lost 9 bases, J lost 1 base, and 13 bases lay in between. CDR3 in amino acids: CATQSQGRTDTQYF. Written as DNA, the CDR3 is TGTGCCACCCAATCACAGGGACGCACAGATACGCAGTATTTT.

In its sample, this clonotype was seen many times. The chain joins TRBV7-9 to TRBJ1-5, with 11 bases lining up with TRBD1. This CDR3 comprises 15 residues. Losses at the gene ends were 3 bases for V and 6 bases for J; bases not matched to a gene: 4. Germline-derived CDR1 and CDR2 are SEHNR and FQNEAQ (reference sequence). In DNA form, the CDR3 reads TGTGCCAGCAGCTTCGGGACAGGGGGTGGTCAGCCCCAGCATTTT. Its protein is CASSFGTGGGQPQHF.

This rearrangement joins TRBV12-3 or TRBV12-4 to TRBJ2-1, with TRBD2 matching over 8 bases. Trimming removed 6 bases from V and 1 base from J; junction bases left unmatched: 2. This CDR3 is 14 amino acids long. The CDR3 nucleotides are TGTGCCAGCAGAGGGACTAGGTCCTACAATGAGCAGTTCTTC. Protein sequence: CASRGTRSYNEQFF.

This clonotype was recorded a few times. The CDR3 loop reads CASSPDQRGDEKLFF. As DNA, the CDR3 is TGTGCCAGCTCACCGGACCAAAGGGGGGATGAAAAACTGTTTTTT. The V gene is TRBV18, the J gene TRBJ1-4, with D perhaps TRBD1 (6 bases). The CDR3 has 15 amino acids. Germline CDR1 is KGHSH and CDR2 is LQKENI. With 3 bases removed from V and 6 bases from J, the gap between germline ends came to 14 bases.

This chain joins TRBV4-3 and TRBJ1-1; D gene uncertain. Trimming cost V 0 bases and J 6 bases, with 11 bases left between them. CDR3 length: 14 amino acids. Germline V gene data show CDR1 as LGHNA and CDR2 as YSLEER. In DNA form, the CDR3 reads TGCGCCAGCAGCCAAGATCTCCTCATCGCTGAAGCTTTCTTT. Residues: CASSQDLLIAEAFF.

This clonotype was counted between two and nine times. The chain joins TRBV7-9 to TRBJ1-2; D unclear. Trimming took off 1 base at V and 4 bases at J, with 10 bases between the two ends. The CDR3 length is 14 residues. Looked up from germline, CDR1 is SEHNR and CDR2 is FQNEAQ (reference sequence). The CDR3 protein is CASSLGSDRYGYTF. The CDR3 DNA reads TGTGCCAGCAGCTTAGGCAGCGACCGCTATGGCTACACCTTC. Complete variable domain (other parts from reference TRBV7-9 and TRBJ1-2): DTGVSQNPRHKITKRGQNVTFRCDPISEHNRLYWYRQTLGQGPEFLTYFQNEAQLEKSRLLSDRFSAERPKGSFSTLEIQRTEQGDSAMYLCASSLGSDRYGYTFGSGTRLTVV.

This clonotype has only a few counts. The rearrangement joins TRBV3-1 to TRBJ2-3; either TRBD1 or TRBD2 may supply D (6 bases each). Looked up from germline, CDR1 is LGHDT and CDR2 is YNNKEL (reference sequence). Trimming took off 1 base at V and 5 bases at J, with 16 bases between the two ends. The CDR3 loop spans 16 amino acids. In nucleotides, the CDR3 is TGTGCCAGCAGCCAAGTAGCCGGGGGCGTAGGAGATACGCAGTATTTT. Amino acids: CASSQVAGGVGDTQYF.

V and J are TRBV20-1 and TRBJ1-2; maybe TRBD1 (6 bases). Trimming removed 6 bases from V and 7 bases from J, with 18 bases in between. Germline CDR1 reads DFQATT; CDR2 reads SNEGSKA (reference sequence). This CDR3 region has 13 residues. The CDR3 DNA reads as TGCAGTGCGGACTGGGGGCAAAGGGGTGGCTACACCTTC. Its translation is CSADWGQRGGYTF.

CDR3 DNA: TGTGCCAGCAGCCTCACCGGGACAGTTTACACTGAAGCTTTCTTT. Protein: CASSLTGTVYTEAFF. The chain recombines TRBV3-1 with TRBJ1-1; 7 bases are shared with TRBD1. V lost 4 bases, J lost 3 bases, and 8 bases stayed unmatched. Germline V gives CDR1 LGHDT, CDR2 YNNKEL (reference sequence). This CDR3 region has 15 residues.

This clonotype was recorded a few times. The CDR3 nucleotides read TGCGCCAGCAGCTTGGTGGCAGGGGATAACTACGAGCAGTACTTC. Its protein product is CASSLVAGDNYEQYF. The gene calls are TRBV5-1 and TRBJ2-7; perhaps TRBD1 as D (6 bases). Germline CDR1 is SGHRS and CDR2 is YFSETQ. This CDR3 spans 15 amino acids. V was pared by 0 bases and J by 3 bases, with 13 bases between.

This clonotype has more than one count but fewer than ten. V gene TRBV7-9 combines with J gene TRBJ2-5; 8 nucleotides align to TRBD2. This CDR3 contains 15 residues. The V gene's germline CDR1 is SEHNR and CDR2 FQNEAQ (reference sequence). J was trimmed by 7 bases and V by 4 bases; bases with no gene match: 11. CDR3 in DNA: TGTGCCAGCAGCTCCCAGGTGATAGCGGGGCCGACCCAGTACTTC. It codes for CASSSQVIAGPTQYF.

This clonotype was counted only a few times. CDR3 sequence: CASSLRGNGANVLTF. For the CDR3, the DNA is TGTGCCAGCAGTTTACGGGGAAACGGGGCCAACGTCCTGACTTTC. The V and J genes are TRBV12-3 or TRBV12-4 and TRBJ2-6, with D possibly TRBD2 on 5 matching bases. V lost 2 bases, J lost 4 bases, and 9 bases lay in between. This CDR3 contains 15 residues.

This clonotype was detected a few times. J is TRBJ1-1 and V is TRBV4-1, with a tentative D call TRBD1 (6 bases). CDR3 length equals 16 residues. Germline V gene data show CDR1 as MGHRA and CDR2 as YSYEKL. Trimming removed 2 bases at V and 3 bases at J, with 16 bases between. The CDR3 DNA follows: TGCGCCAGCAGCCAACCATACAGGGAGGGGGACACTGAAGCTTTCTTT. It is translated as CASSQPYREGDTEAFF.

The chain links TRBV5-6 to TRBJ1-2; D is unresolved. Germline-derived CDR1 and CDR2 are SGHDT and YYEEEE. Trimming took off 4 bases at V and 4 bases at J, with 17 bases between the two ends. The CDR3 spans 15 residues. Here the CDR3 DNA reads TGTGCCAGCAGCCGAGGACCAGACCCCCGCTATGGCTACACCTTC. Translating it yields CASSRGPDPRYGYTF. The full variable domain, in which reference TRBV5-6 and TRBJ1-2 provide the parts outside the CDR3, is DAGVTQSPTHLIKTRGQQVTLRCSPKSGHDTVSWYQQALGQGPQFIFQYYEEEERQRGNFPDRFSGHQFPNYSSELNVNALLLGDSALYLCASSRGPDPRYGYTFGSGTRLTVV.

This clonotype came up many times. This CDR3 is CASSQDWYMNTEAFF. CDR3 DNA: TGTGCCAGCAGCCAAGATTGGTATATGAACACTGAAGCTTTCTTT. The V and J genes are TRBV3-1 and TRBJ1-1; D gene ambiguous. Per the germline V gene, CDR1 is LGHDT and CDR2 is YNNKEL (reference sequence). Trimming cost V 0 bases and J 0 bases, with 8 bases left between them. The CDR3 totals 15 residues.

A few counts support this clonotype. This rearrangement joins TRBV5-4 to TRBJ2-7; 11 bases line up with TRBD2. This CDR3 contains 16 residues. Trimming cost V 0 bases and J 5 bases; bases outside gene matches: 7. CDR1 and CDR2 (germline): SGHNT, YYREEE (reference sequence). The CDR3 loop is CASSLVASGGFHEQYF. The CDR3 DNA follows: TGTGCCAGCAGCTTGGTGGCTAGCGGGGGGTTCCACGAGCAGTACTTC.